This is a list of T cell receptor beta chains from one sample in a study of sequential checkpoint blockade in melanoma. Profiling relied on immunoSEQ multiplex PCR, and the TCRdb table lists in-frame clones only, not all of them. The sample lists around 18,000 clones, 65% to 85% occurring once. Sample: CD8+ T cells sorted from blood (inferred from file names), taken from a patient given nivolumab and ipilimumab in sequence. The receptors here all came from a human donor with melanoma. Both conserved end residues are part of each CDR3.

v_call	cdr3_aa
TRBV7-8	CASSLGQGAVNEQFF
TRBV15	CATSRGEGRAFF
TRBV6-5	CASSTPGSSYEQYF
TRBV27	CASSPRASSGLYNEQFF
TRBV5-1	CASSWGQGDTEAFF
TRBV6-1	CASSVAGGPTDTQYF
TRBV15	CATQVVRGRVDTQYF
TRBV19	CASSFKTDIYEQYF
TRBV19	CATSRGPMGSYNSPLHF
TRBV9	CANASGRTGNEQFF
TRBV7-6	CASSPSFASGDTDTQYF
TRBV9	CASSVDQDSLYLNYGYTF
TRBV30	CAWSIGGNTEAFF
TRBV7-9	CASSLEPARQGFYEQYF
TRBV11-2	CASSLGQTNTGELFF
TRBV4-1	CASSQRAGGPTNEQFF
TRBV19	CASGQTGSYNEQFF
TRBV29-1	CSVWQGNYGYTF
TRBV2	CASSFEPGNQPQHF
TRBV13	CASSPDRVWQETQYF
TRBV11-1	CASTSGPSYEQYF
TRBV2	CASNLAAETYEQYF
TRBV27	CASSLIGQSYSNQPQHF
TRBV7-9	CASSPIDMGQFF
TRBV27	CASSPDSYNEQFF
TRBV9	CASSSTLSQDEKLFF
TRBV6-4	CASSKEGQGYEQYF
TRBV7-9	CASSPGQGGGNQPQHF
TRBV11-3	CASSPFPYEQYF
TRBV4-3	CASSQAWGGSSYNEQFF
TRBV5-6	CASSSSSGPTYEQYF
TRBV15	CATSRERDREGYTF
TRBV7-2	CASSRQGTSGQETQYF
TRBV19	CASSISGTSLSQYF
TRBV4-1	CASSQVTARNEQFF
TRBV28	CASSLWRGQETQYF
TRBV6-5	CASSYTGRGETQYF
TRBV6-5	CASSFGGATGELFF
TRBV4-3	CASSQGNTGELFF
TRBV5-1	CASSLASGSGNEQFF
TRBV9	CASSNSGTGADEQYF